The clone carrying this TCR beta chain has a count of ten or more. No antigen is known for it. These data originate in a study of T cells after yellow fever vaccination. Template-switching 5'RACE yielded the TCR cDNA; a universal primer site and UMIs were added in the process. MiXCR, run by TCRdb on the 5' RACE reads, gives a single entry per CDR3 protein. The data hold about 580,000 distinct CDR3 sequences, with roughly 17% observed a single time. The ends were cut back, 7 bases at V and 1 base at J, with 4 bases in the middle. The CDR3 is 11 residues long. Overall study results and limits: Booster sampling recovered most clones from primary vaccination (under 97% CD4, roughly 90% CD8).

The sequence came from a man aged 18 to 35 who received the YFV17D yellow fever vaccine. The sample was PBMCs, taken about 5 days after the first yellow fever vaccination. The J gene is TRBJ1-1, the V gene TRBV12-3 or TRBV12-4, with D unclear. CDR3 region: CASTPNTEAFF. Written as DNA, the CDR3 is TGTGCCAGCACTCCGAACACTGAAGCTTTCTTT.